This T cell receptor beta chain was retrieved from a study of blood T cells in healthy people across ages (dated by TCRdb to about 2015). Concerning the study at large: Template switching captured roughly one uniquely barcoded TCR beta cDNA molecule per two T cells in model experiments. For two donors (one aged 18 to 30 and one aged 80 or older), the study analyzed two additional independent replicas of 1 million unique cDNA reads from the same blood draw. The donors were split into four age groups: young (average 16 years), middle-aged (about 40), aged (62) and long-lived (about 74). To avoid experimental bias, donors of different ages were distributed randomly across sequencing lanes. Using deep sequencing normalized with unique cDNA molecular identifiers, the study measured how TCR beta repertoire diversity changes with age. General findings and caveats noted by the study authors: Observed TCR beta diversity per million T cells fell roughly linearly with age, and a significant reduction was already apparent by age around 36. The long-lived group showed more naive CD4+ T cells, fewer expanded clones and increased TCR diversity than the aged group, suggesting age selection. Because the CMV infection status of the donors was unknown, age-related changes in expanded clonotypes may potentially have been confounded. Estimates of total diversity from one million sequenced T cells were regarded as lower bounds and underestimates. Observed TCR beta diversity correlated strongly with the percentage of naive T cells measured by flow cytometry. Bulk unsorted PBMC profiling prevented conclusive comparison of naive and antigen-experienced compartments.

The germline V gene specifies SGHRS as CDR1 and YFSETQ as CDR2. There are 15 amino acids in the CDR3, from cysteine to phenylalanine inclusive. Here the CDR3 DNA is all that survives: 45 bases in frame from base 1. A distance of 15 bases separates the germline ends of V and J, which lose 2 bases and 3 bases respectively. Receptor amplification or capture employed 5' RACE. Instrument used: Illumina HiSeq 2500. A second PCR of about 6 to 11 cycles was run with a J-beta primer mix and a sample-barcoded 5' primer. A unique molecular identifier was introduced onto each TCR beta cDNA molecule by a template-switch 5' adaptor carrying 12 random nucleotides. At least 2.5 million CDR3-containing paired-end reads were obtained from each sample. All of the RNA was converted into first-strand cDNA using the Mint cDNA synthesis kit, with a TRBC-specific oligonucleotide serving as the primer. After uracil-DNA glycosylase treatment, a first 18-cycle PCR used universal primers M1SS and BC2_uni_R on all cDNA. As for how the authors treated the data: For normalization, 1 million high-quality reads, each with a distinct molecular identifier, were randomly selected from each sample. Instead of being binned into consensus sequences, reads that shared molecular identifiers were thrown out. CDR3 identification, clonotype clustering and error correction used MiTCR with a Q25 quality threshold and the strictest error-elimination algorithm. A nonparametric unseen species model using Euler transformation provided a lower-bound estimate of total TCR beta diversity. Using fastp trimming at Q25 and MiXCR clonotype assembly, TCRdb reanalyzed the public sequencing data and kept in-frame beta chains. Each entry merges the rows of one CDR3 protein and shows their most common DNA and genes. These V and J calls rely on TCRdb rather than the paper's analysis. The sample includes roughly 1,500,000 distinct CDR3 sequences, with 34% observed a single time. The ten most abundant clones make up about 11% of the sample.

The donors were roughly 38 Caucasian individuals from Russia, aged roughly 6 to 100 years, who were systemically healthy. Approximately 9.3 milliliters of peripheral blood were collected from each donor into EDTA-treated Vacutainer tubes. Ficoll-Paque density-gradient centrifugation was used to isolate PBMCs, with at least 6.5 million per sample. Total RNA was extracted from PBMCs with Trizol reagent, with at least 6 micrograms obtained per sample. Naive CD45RAhigh/CD27high T cell percentages were measured by flow cytometry on a PBMC aliquot from every donor. Only a few counts were recorded for this clonotype. Its recognized antigen is unknown. No per-base quality is available; no much larger clone lies one base away.

Sequencing input: blood. This receptor was identified in a woman aged 25-40 years in good health. The chain is made from TRBV5-1 and TRBJ2-7; too little of a D gene remains to name it. The sequenced DNA: TGCGCCAGCAGCTTTCCGGCTAGAGGTGTCTACGAGCAGTACTTC. Translation gives CASSFPARGVYEQYF.